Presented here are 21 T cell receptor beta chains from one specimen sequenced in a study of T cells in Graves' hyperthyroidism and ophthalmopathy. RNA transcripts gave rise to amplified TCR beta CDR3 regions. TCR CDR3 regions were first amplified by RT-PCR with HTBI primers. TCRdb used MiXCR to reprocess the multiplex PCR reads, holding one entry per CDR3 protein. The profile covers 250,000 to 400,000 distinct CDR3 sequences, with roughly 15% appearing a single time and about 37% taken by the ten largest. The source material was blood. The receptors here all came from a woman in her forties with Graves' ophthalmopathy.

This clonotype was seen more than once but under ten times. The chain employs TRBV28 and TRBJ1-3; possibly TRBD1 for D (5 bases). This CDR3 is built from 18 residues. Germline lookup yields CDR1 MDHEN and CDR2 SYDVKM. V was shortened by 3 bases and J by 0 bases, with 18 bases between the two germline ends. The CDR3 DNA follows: TGTGCCAGCAGTTTTGGGCCAAGCCAGGGCTACTCTGGAAACACCATATATTTT. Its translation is CASSFGPSQGYSGNTIYF.

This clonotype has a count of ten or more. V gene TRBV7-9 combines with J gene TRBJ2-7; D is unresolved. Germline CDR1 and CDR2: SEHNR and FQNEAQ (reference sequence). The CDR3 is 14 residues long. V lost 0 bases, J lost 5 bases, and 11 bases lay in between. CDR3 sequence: CASSLALGRNEQYF. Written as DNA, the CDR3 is TGTGCCAGCAGCTTAGCGCTCGGAAGAAACGAGCAGTACTTC.

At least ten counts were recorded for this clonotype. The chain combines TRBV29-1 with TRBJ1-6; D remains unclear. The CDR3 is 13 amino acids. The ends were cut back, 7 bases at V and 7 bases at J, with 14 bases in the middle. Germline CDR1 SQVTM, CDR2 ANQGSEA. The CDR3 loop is CSALMGGNSPLHF. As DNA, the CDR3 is TGCAGCGCCCTAATGGGAGGCAATTCACCCCTCCACTTT.

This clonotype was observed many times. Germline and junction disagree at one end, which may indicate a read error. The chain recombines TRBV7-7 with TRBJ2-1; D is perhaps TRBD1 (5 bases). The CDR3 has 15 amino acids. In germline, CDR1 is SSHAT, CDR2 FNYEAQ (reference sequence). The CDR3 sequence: CASSSTTVGFDEQFF. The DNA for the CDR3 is TGTGCTAGCAGCTCCACGACAGTGGGTTTCGATGAGCAGTTCTTC.

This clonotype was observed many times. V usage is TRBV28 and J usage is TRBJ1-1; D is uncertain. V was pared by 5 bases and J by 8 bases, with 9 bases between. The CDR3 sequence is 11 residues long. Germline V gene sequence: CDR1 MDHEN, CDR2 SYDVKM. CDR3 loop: CASSPRGEAFF. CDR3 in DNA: TGTGCCAGCAGTCCCCGGGGAGAAGCTTTCTTT.

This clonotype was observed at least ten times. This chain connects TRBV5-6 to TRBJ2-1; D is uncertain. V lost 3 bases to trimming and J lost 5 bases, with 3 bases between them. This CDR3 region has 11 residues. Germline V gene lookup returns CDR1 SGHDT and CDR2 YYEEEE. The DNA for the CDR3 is TGTGCCAGCAGCTATAACAATGAGCAGTTCTTC. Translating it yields CASSYNNEQFF.

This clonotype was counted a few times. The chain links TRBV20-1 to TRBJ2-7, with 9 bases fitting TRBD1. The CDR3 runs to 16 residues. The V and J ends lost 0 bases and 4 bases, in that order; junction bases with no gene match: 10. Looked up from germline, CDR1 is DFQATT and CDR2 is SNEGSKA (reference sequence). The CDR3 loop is CSARDHRGQGLYEQYF. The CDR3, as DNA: TGCAGTGCTAGAGATCATCGGGGACAGGGATTATACGAGCAGTACTTC.

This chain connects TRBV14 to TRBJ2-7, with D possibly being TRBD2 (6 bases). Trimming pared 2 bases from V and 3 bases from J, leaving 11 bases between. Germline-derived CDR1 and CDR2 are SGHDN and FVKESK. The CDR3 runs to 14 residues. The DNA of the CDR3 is TGTGCCAGCAGCCAAAGCCCGGGACTCTACGAGCAGTACTTC. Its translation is CASSQSPGLYEQYF.

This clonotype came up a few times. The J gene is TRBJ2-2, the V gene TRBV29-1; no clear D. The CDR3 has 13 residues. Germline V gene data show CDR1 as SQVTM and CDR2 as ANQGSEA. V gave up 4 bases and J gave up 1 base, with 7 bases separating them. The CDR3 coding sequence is TGCAGCGTTGTGGACGGGAACACCGGGGAGCTGTTTTTT. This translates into CSVVDGNTGELFF.

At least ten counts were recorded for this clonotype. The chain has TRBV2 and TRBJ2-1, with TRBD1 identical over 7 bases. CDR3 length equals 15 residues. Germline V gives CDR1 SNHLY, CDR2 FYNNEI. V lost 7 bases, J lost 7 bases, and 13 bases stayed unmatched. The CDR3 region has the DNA TGTGCCAGCACCGATAGGGGACAGCCAACAAATGAGCAGTTCTTC. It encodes CASTDRGQPTNEQFF.

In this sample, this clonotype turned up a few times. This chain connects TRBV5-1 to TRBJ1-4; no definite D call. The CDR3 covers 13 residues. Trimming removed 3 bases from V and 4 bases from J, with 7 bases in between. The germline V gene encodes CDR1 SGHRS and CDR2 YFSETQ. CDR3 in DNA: TGCGCCAGCAGCTCCTCACTTAATGAAAAACTGTTTTTT. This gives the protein CASSSSLNEKLFF.

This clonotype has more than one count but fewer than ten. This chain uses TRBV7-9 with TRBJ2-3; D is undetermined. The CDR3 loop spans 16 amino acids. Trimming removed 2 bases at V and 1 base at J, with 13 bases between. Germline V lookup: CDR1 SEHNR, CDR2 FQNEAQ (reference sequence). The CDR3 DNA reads TGTGCCAGCAGCTTAAGGACGACGGACGGCACAGATACGCAGTATTTT. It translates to CASSLRTTDGTDTQYF. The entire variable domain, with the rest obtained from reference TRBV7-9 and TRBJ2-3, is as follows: DTGVSQNPRHKITKRGQNVTFRCDPISEHNRLYWYRQTLGQGPEFLTYFQNEAQLEKSRLLSDRFSAERPKGSFSTLEIQRTEQGDSAMYLCASSLRTTDGTDTQYFGPGTRLTVL.

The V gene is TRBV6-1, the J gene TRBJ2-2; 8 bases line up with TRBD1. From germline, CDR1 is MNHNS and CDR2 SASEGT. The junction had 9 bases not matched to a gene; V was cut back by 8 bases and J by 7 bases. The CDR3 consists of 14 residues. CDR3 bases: TGTGCCAGCCGATGGGACAGGAAAAGCGGGGAGCTGTTTTTT. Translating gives CASRWDRKSGELFF.

The CDR3 loop reads CASSLRLVGDTQYF. In DNA form, the CDR3 reads TGTGCCAGCAGCTTGCGACTAGTTGGCGATACGCAGTATTTT. V and J are TRBV5-4 and TRBJ2-3, with TRBD2 as a possible D gene (6 bases). Trimming left V 1 base short and J 6 bases short, with 12 bases between. The length of the CDR3 is 14 residues. CDR1 SGHNT and CDR2 YYREEE come from the germline V gene (reference sequence). The full variable domain, rest sourced from reference TRBV5-4 and TRBJ2-3, is ETGVTQSPTHLIKTRGQQVTLRCSSQSGHNTVSWYQQALGQGPQFIFQYYREEENGRGNFPPRFSGLQFPNYSSELNVNALELDDSALYLCASSLRLVGDTQYFGPGTRLTVL.

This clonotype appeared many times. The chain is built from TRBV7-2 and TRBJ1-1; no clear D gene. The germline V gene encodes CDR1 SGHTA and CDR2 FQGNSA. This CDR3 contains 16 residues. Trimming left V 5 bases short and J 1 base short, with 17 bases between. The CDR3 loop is CASSPRVRVTNTEAFF. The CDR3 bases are TGTGCCAGCAGCCCTAGAGTCCGGGTGACGAACACTGAAGCTTTCTTT.

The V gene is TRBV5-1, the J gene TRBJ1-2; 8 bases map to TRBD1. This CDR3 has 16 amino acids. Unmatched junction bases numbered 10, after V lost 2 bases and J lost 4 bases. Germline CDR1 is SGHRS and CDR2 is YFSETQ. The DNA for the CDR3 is TGCGCCAGCAGCTTTTTTCAGGGGGCGGGATTCTATGGCTACACCTTC. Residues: CASSFFQGAGFYGYTF.

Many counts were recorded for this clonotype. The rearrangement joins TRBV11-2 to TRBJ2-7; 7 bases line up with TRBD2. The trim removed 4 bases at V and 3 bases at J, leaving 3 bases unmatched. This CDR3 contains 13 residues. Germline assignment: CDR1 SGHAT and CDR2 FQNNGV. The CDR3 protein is CASSWGGSYEQYF. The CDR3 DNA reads TGTGCCAGCAGCTGGGGCGGGAGCTACGAGCAGTACTTC.

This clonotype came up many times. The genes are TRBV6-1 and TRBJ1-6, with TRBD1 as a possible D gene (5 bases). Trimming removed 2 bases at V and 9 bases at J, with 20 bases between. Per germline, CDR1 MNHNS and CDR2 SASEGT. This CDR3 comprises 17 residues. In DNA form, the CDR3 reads TGTGCCAGCAGTGAACAGGAGTGGGGGAGATCGGGTTCACCCCTCCACTTT. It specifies CASSEQEWGRSGSPLHF.

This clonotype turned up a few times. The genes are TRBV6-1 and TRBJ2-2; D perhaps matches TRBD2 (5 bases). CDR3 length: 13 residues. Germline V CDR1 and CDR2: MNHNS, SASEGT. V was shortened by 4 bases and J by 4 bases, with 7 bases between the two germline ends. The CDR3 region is CASSVEGTGELFF. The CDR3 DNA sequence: TGTGCCAGCAGTGTTGAGGGCACCGGGGAGCTGTTTTTT.

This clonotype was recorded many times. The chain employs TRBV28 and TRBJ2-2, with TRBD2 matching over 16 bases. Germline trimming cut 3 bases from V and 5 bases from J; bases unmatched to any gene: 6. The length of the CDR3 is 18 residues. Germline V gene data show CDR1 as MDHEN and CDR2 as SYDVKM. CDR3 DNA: TGTGCCAGCAGTTTGGGACTAGCGGGAGGGGCTAAAACCGGGGAGCTGTTTTTT. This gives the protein CASSLGLAGGAKTGELFF.

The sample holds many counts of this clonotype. The CDR3 sequence is CATSRNRDWNEQFF. The CDR3 bases are TGTGCCACCAGCAGAAACCGGGACTGGAATGAGCAGTTCTTC. The V and J genes are TRBV15 and TRBJ2-1; maybe TRBD2 (6 bases). Trimming took 2 bases from V and 7 from J, leaving 12 bases between them. The CDR3 is 14 amino acids. Germline CDR1 and CDR2: LNHNV and YYDKDF (reference sequence).